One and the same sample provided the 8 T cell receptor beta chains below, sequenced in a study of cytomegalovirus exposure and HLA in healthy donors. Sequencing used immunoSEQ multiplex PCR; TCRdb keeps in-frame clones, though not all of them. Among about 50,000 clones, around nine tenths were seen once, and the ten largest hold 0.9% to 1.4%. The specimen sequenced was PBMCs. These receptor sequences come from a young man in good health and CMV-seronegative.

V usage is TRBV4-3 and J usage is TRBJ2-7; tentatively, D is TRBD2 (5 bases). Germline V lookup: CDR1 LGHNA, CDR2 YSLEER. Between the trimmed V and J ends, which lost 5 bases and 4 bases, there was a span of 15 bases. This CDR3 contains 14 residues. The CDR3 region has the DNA TGCGCCAGCAGCGAGCGGAGCGTAGGTTACGAGCAGTACTTC. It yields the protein CASSERSVGYEQYF.

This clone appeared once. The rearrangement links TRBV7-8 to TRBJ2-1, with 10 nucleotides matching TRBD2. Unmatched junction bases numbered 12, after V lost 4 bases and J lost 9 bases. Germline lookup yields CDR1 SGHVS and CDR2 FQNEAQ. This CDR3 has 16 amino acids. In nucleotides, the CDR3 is TGTGCCAGCAGCTCGGTTCGAGCGGGAGGGTTTGGTGAGCAGTTCTTC. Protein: CASSSVRAGGFGEQFF.

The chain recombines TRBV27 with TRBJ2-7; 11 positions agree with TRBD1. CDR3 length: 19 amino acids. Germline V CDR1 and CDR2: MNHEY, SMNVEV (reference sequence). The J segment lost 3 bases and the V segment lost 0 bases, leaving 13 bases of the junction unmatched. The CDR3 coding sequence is TGTGCCAGCAGTTTATCAGGACAGGGGGCCCCGTATCTGGTCTACGAGCAGTACTTC. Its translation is CASSLSGQGAPYLVYEQYF.

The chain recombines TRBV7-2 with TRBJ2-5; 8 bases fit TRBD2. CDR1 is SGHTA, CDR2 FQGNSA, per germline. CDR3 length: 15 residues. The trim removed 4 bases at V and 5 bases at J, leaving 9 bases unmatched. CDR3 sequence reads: CASSSRGGLAETQYF. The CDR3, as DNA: TGTGCCAGCAGCTCTCGCGGGGGGTTGGCTGAGACCCAGTACTTC. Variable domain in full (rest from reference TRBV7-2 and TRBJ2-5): GAGVSQSPSNKVTEKGKDVELRCDPISGHTALYWYRQSLGQGLEFLIYFQGNSAPDKSGLPSDRFSAERTGGSVSTLTIQRTQQEDSAVYLCASSSRGGLAETQYFGPGTRLLVL.

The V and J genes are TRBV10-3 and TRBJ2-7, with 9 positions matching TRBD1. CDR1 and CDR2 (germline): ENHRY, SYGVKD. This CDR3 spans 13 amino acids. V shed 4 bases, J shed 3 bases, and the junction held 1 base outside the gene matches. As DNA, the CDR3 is TGTGCCATCAGTGCGGGACAGGGCTACGAGCAGTACTTC. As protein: CAISAGQGYEQYF.

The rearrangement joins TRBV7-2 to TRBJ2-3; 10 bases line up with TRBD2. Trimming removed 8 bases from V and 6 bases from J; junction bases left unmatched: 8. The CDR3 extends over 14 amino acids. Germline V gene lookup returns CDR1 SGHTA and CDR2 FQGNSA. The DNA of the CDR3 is TGTGCCAGCGGGAGCGGGAGGGTCCCCGATACGCAGTATTTT. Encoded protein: CASGSGRVPDTQYF.

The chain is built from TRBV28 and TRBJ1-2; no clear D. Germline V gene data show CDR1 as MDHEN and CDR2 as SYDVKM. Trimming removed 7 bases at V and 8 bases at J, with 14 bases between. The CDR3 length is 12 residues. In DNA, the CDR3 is TGTGCCAGCACCGAGGGCTCCTACGGCTACACCTTC. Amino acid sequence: CASTEGSYGYTF.

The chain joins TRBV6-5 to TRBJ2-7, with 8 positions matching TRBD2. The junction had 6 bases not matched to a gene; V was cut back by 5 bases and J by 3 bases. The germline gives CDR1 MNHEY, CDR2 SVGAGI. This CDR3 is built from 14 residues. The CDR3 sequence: CASSTGLVGYEQYF. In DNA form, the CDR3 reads TGTGCCAGCAGTACGGGACTAGTGGGCTACGAGCAGTACTTC.